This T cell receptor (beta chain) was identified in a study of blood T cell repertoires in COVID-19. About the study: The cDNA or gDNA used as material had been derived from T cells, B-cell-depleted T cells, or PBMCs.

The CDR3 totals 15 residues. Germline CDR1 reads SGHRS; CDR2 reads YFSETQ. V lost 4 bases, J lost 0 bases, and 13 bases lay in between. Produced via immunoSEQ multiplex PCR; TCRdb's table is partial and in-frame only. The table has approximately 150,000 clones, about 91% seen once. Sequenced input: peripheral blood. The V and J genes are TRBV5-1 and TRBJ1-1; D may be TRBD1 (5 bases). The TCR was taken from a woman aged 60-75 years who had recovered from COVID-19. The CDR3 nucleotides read TGCGCCAGCAGCGTTGTCGGGGGTGTGAACACTGAAGCTTTCTTT. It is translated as CASSVVGGVNTEAFF.